One and the same sample provided the 30 T cell receptor beta chains below, sequenced in a study of T-cell reconstitution after alpha-beta-depleted transplantation in children. Preparation of the TCRbeta library used unique molecular identifiers. TCRdb re-called the PCR reads through MiXCR, storing one row per CDR3 protein. Among about 98,000 distinct CDR3 sequences, less than 25% were seen once, and the ten largest hold around 21%. Sequencing was performed on PBMCs, taken before TCRalphabeta/CD19-depleted stem cell transplant. Every receptor here comes from a boy aged 2-15 years with acute lymphoblastic leukemia, due to receive a stem cell transplant.

At least ten counts were recorded for this clonotype. V and J are TRBV20-1 and TRBJ2-3; the D gene could be TRBD1 or TRBD2 (6 bases each). The length of the CDR3 is 13 residues. Germline V gene sequence: CDR1 DFQATT, CDR2 SNEGSKA (reference sequence). Trimming shortened V by 3 bases and J by 2 bases, and 9 bases separated the two germline ends. The CDR3 here is CSASRGLTDTQYF. In DNA, the CDR3 is TGCAGTGCTAGTCGGGGGCTCACAGATACGCAGTATTTT.

The chain employs TRBV19 and TRBJ1-1; D is undetermined. The CDR3 runs 13 residues. Trimming removed 5 bases at V and 4 bases at J, with 11 bases between. CDR1 LNHDA and CDR2 SQIVND come from the germline V gene (reference sequence). The CDR3: CASSLWEGTEAFF. CDR3 in DNA: TGTGCCAGTAGTTTGTGGGAGGGCACTGAAGCTTTCTTT. Combining the CDR3 with reference TRBV19 and TRBJ1-1 gives the whole variable domain DGGITQSPKYLFRKEGQNVTLSCEQNLNHDAMYWYRQDPGQGLRLIYYSQIVNDFQKGDIAEGYSVSREKKESFPLTVTSAQKNPTAFYLCASSLWEGTEAFFGQGTRLTVV.

This clonotype was seen a handful of times. The chain recombines TRBV12-3 or TRBV12-4 with TRBJ1-3; D is possibly TRBD1 (6 bases). The CDR3 contains 15 residues. V shed 3 bases and J shed 4 bases, with 13 bases lying between them. The CDR3 loop is CASSFQGMSGNTIYF. The CDR3 DNA reads as TGTGCCAGCAGTTTTCAGGGGATGTCCGGAAACACCATATATTTT.

The chain couples TRBV28 to TRBJ2-3; no clear D. CDR1 is MDHEN and CDR2 is SYDVKM in the germline V gene. V was clipped by 6 bases and J by 4 bases, with 23 bases between them. CDR3 length: 17 amino acids. CDR3 loop: CASSPTILGLAADTQYF. The CDR3 bases are TGTGCCAGCAGCCCTACCATCCTAGGATTAGCAGCAGATACGCAGTATTTT.

In this sample, this clonotype turned up many times. The chain carries TRBV7-8 and TRBJ2-1, with D possibly being TRBD1 or TRBD2 (6 bases each). V dropped 1 base and J dropped 4 bases, with 14 bases sitting between them. Germline V CDR1 and CDR2: SGHVS, FQNEAQ. CDR3 size: 16 residues. CDR3 in amino acids: CASSLEGGATYNEQFF. The CDR3 DNA follows: TGTGCCAGCAGCTTAGAGGGGGGCGCCACTTACAATGAGCAGTTCTTC.

This sequence joins TRBV20-1 and TRBJ1-6, with D maybe TRBD1 (5 bases). Looked up from germline, CDR1 is DFQATT and CDR2 is SNEGSKA (reference sequence). Trimming left V 5 bases short and J 0 bases short, with 14 bases between. This CDR3 is 16 amino acids long. CDR3 amino acids: CSAPLGGGSYNSPLHF. CDR3 in DNA: TGCAGTGCTCCCCTCGGGGGAGGCTCCTATAATTCACCCCTCCACTTT.

Only a few counts were recorded for this clonotype. The chain links TRBV7-6 to TRBJ2-2, with D perhaps TRBD2 (5 bases). Per germline, CDR1 SGHVS and CDR2 FNYEAQ. The CDR3 length is 15 residues. V was trimmed by 5 bases and J by 1 base, leaving 11 bases between them. In DNA form, the CDR3 reads TGTGCCAGCAGCGCCGCCGCGGGGAACACCGGGGAGCTGTTTTTT. This gives the protein CASSAAAGNTGELFF.

The chain joins TRBV20-1 to TRBJ2-5; D possibly corresponds to TRBD2 (6 bases). The germline gives CDR1 DFQATT, CDR2 SNEGSKA (reference sequence). The CDR3 runs to 20 residues. Trimming took off 1 base at V and 1 base at J, with 28 bases between the two ends. Here the CDR3 reads CSARAVPDSQRRVVQETQYF. For the CDR3, the DNA is TGCAGTGCTAGAGCGGTCCCCGATTCCCAGCGGAGGGTGGTCCAAGAGACCCAGTACTTC.

This clonotype occurred many times. V and J are TRBV29-1 and TRBJ2-7, with no clear D. CDR3 length equals 11 residues. Germline assignment: CDR1 SQVTM and CDR2 ANQGSEA. V was trimmed by 6 bases and J by 3 bases, leaving 9 bases between them. Here the CDR3 reads CSVPGLYEQYF. The CDR3 nucleotides are TGCAGCGTCCCCGGCCTCTACGAGCAGTACTTC.

This chain connects TRBV28 to TRBJ2-7; D not resolved. The CDR3 extends over 13 amino acids. Germline lookup yields CDR1 MDHEN and CDR2 SYDVKM. V shed 5 bases and J shed 7 bases, with 15 bases lying between them. The CDR3 DNA reads TGTGCCAGCAGTGCCCCGCGCCCTAGGGAGCAGTACTTC. This gives the protein CASSAPRPREQYF.

The chain is built from TRBV5-1 and TRBJ2-2, with D hard to call. Trimming left V 3 bases short and J 0 bases short, with 12 bases between. From germline, CDR1 is SGHRS and CDR2 YFSETQ. The CDR3 loop spans 16 amino acids. The CDR3 sequence: CASSSLSRANTGELFF. The CDR3 coding sequence is TGCGCCAGCAGCTCTCTGTCTAGAGCGAACACCGGGGAGCTGTTTTTT.

A few counts support this clonotype. The CDR3 sequence is CASSLGADRGTDTQYF. The DNA for the CDR3 is TGTGCCAGCAGCTTAGGAGCGGACAGAGGGACAGATACGCAGTATTTT. The genes are TRBV7-9 and TRBJ2-3; D is perhaps TRBD1 (6 bases). V was pared by 1 base and J by 3 bases, with 14 bases between. This CDR3 region has 16 residues. Germline CDR1 reads SEHNR; CDR2 reads FQNEAQ (reference sequence).

This chain links TRBV28 with TRBJ1-6, with TRBD1 as a possible D gene (5 bases). From germline, CDR1 is MDHEN and CDR2 SYDVKM. CDR3 length: 13 amino acids. CDR3: CALGGAYNSPLHF. The CDR3 nucleotides are TGTGCGCTTGGGGGGGCCTATAATTCACCCCTCCACTTT.

This sequence joins TRBV18 and TRBJ2-1, with D hard to call. CDR1 and CDR2 (germline): KGHSH, LQKENI. CDR3 size: 15 residues. V was shortened by 4 bases and J by 0 bases, with 10 bases between the two germline ends. The CDR3: CASSRSLPSYNEQFF. The CDR3, as DNA: TGTGCCAGCTCACGGAGCTTACCCTCCTACAATGAGCAGTTCTTC.

This clonotype turned up a few times. The V and J genes are TRBV7-3 and TRBJ2-3; 9 nucleotides line up with TRBD2. This CDR3 spans 17 amino acids. The V and J ends lost 5 bases and 5 bases, in that order; junction bases with no gene match: 14. CDR1 SGHTA and CDR2 FQGTGA come from the germline V gene. The CDR3 is CASSTLTSGEEGDTQYF. CDR3 nucleotides: TGTGCCAGCAGCACCCTGACTAGCGGAGAAGAGGGAGATACGCAGTATTTT.

This clonotype showed up just a few times. The rearrangement uses TRBV5-1 and TRBJ2-3, with TRBD1 matching over 10 bases. V shed 0 bases, J shed 6 bases, and the junction held 7 bases outside the gene matches. The CDR3 runs to 16 residues. From germline, CDR1 is SGHRS and CDR2 YFSETQ. CDR3 nucleotides: TGCGCCAGCAGCTTGGAGGGGCGACAGGGGGCGGATACGCAGTATTTT. It yields the protein CASSLEGRQGADTQYF. The whole variable domain, remainder taken from reference TRBV5-1 and TRBJ2-3, is KAGVTQTPRYLIKTRGQQVTLSCSPISGHRSVSWYQQTPGQGLQFLFEYFSETQRNKGNFPGRFSGRQFSNSRSEMNVSTLELGDSALYLCASSLEGRQGADTQYFGPGTRLTVL.

The genes are TRBV15 and TRBJ1-2; TRBD1 agrees at 8 bases. V gave up 0 bases and J gave up 6 bases; unmatched junction bases: 6. Germline-derived CDR1 and CDR2 are LNHNV and YYDKDF (reference sequence). The CDR3 contains 15 residues. CDR3 nucleotides: TGTGCCACCAGCAGAGATTCCTGGGGACAGGATGGCTACACCTTC. Translation gives CATSRDSWGQDGYTF.

The chain uses TRBV7-2 and TRBJ2-5; 7 bases match TRBD2. The germline V gene has CDR1 SGHTA and CDR2 FQGNSA. The J segment lost 3 bases and the V segment lost 2 bases, leaving 6 bases of the junction unmatched. This CDR3 is 15 amino acids long. Here the CDR3 DNA reads TGTGCCAGCAGCTTATGGGCGGGAGTTGAAGAGACCCAGTACTTC. It encodes CASSLWAGVEETQYF.

This clonotype was recorded a few times. The chain carries TRBV20-1 and TRBJ2-5, with D uncertain. Germline CDR1 DFQATT, CDR2 SNEGSKA (reference sequence). Trimming stripped 3 bases from V and 5 bases from J, with 7 bases between. The CDR3 spans 11 residues. The CDR3 DNA follows: TGCAGTGCTAGTGTCAGGGAGACCCAGTACTTC. Its translation: CSASVRETQYF.

This clonotype was detected only a few times. J is TRBJ1-1 and V is TRBV12-3 or TRBV12-4; D may be TRBD1 (6 bases). This CDR3 spans 16 amino acids. V was trimmed by 6 bases and J by 6 bases, leaving 23 bases between them. The chain's CDR3 is CASSPGTNLFRAEAFF. The DNA of the CDR3 is TGTGCCAGCAGCCCCGGGACAAACCTCTTCAGGGCTGAAGCTTTCTTT.

This clonotype showed up just a few times. V and J are TRBV20-1 and TRBJ2-3; D may be TRBD1 or TRBD2 (5 bases each). The length of the CDR3 is 12 residues. Between the trimmed V and J ends, which lost 6 bases and 2 bases, there was a span of 9 bases. Germline V CDR1 and CDR2: DFQATT, SNEGSKA (reference sequence). Written as DNA, the CDR3 is TGCAGTGCGGGGACCCACACAGATACGCAGTATTTT. Encoded protein: CSAGTHTDTQYF.

The chain employs TRBV27 and TRBJ1-4, with 7 bases matching TRBD1. The germline gives CDR1 MNHEY, CDR2 SMNVEV (reference sequence). V lost 6 bases to trimming and J lost 6 bases; unmatched junction nucleotides: 7. The CDR3 has 14 residues. The CDR3 DNA reads TGTGCCAGCAGGCGGACAGGAGGGGATGAAAAACTGTTTTTT. This gives the protein CASRRTGGDEKLFF. The entire variable domain, with the rest obtained from reference TRBV27 and TRBJ1-4, is as follows: EAQVTQNPRYLITVTGKKLTVTCSQNMNHEYMSWYRQDPGLGLRQIYYSMNVEVTDKGDVPEGYKVSRKEKRNFPLILESPSPNQTSLYFCASRRTGGDEKLFFGSGTQLSVL.

This clonotype was seen once. The chain uses TRBV7-8 and TRBJ2-7; 10 bases are shared with TRBD2. The length of the CDR3 is 15 residues. Germline CDR1 reads SGHVS; CDR2 reads FQNEAQ. Trimming cost V 5 bases and J 3 bases; bases outside gene matches: 7. This CDR3 reads CASSPRAGGNYEQYF. The CDR3, as DNA: TGTGCCAGCAGCCCCCGAGCGGGAGGGAACTACGAGCAGTACTTC. Looking up the rest from reference TRBV7-8 and TRBJ2-7 gives the full variable domain: GAGVSQSPRYKVAKRGQDVALRCDPISGHVSLFWYQQALGQGPEFLTYFQNEAQLDKSGLPSDRFFAERPEGSVSTLKIQRTQQEDSAVYLCASSPRAGGNYEQYFGPGTRLTVT.

This rearrangement joins TRBV3-1 to TRBJ2-1; weak D call: TRBD2 (6 bases). This CDR3 region has 14 residues. Germline V gene sequence: CDR1 LGHDT, CDR2 YNNKEL (reference sequence). V was shortened by 2 bases and J by 9 bases, with 14 bases between the two germline ends. Here the CDR3 DNA reads TGTGCCAGCAGCCAATCCCGGGGGAGGAGTGAGCAGTTCTTC. Translated, it gives CASSQSRGRSEQFF.

This clonotype was counted between two and nine times. The chain combines TRBV7-2 with TRBJ2-7, with TRBD1 matching over 9 bases. CDR3 length equals 15 residues. Germline V gives CDR1 SGHTA, CDR2 FQGNSA. The V segment lost 6 bases and the J segment 5 bases; nucleotides outside the gene matches: 11. CDR3 sequence reads: CASSRGYRGLNEQYF. The CDR3, as DNA: TGTGCCAGCAGTCGGGGATACAGGGGGCTCAACGAGCAGTACTTC.

Only a few counts were recorded for this clonotype. This chain connects TRBV5-1 to TRBJ2-5, with 7 bases identical to TRBD1. Germline CDR1 and CDR2: SGHRS and YFSETQ. The J segment lost 1 base and the V segment lost 7 bases, leaving 7 bases of the junction unmatched. The length of the CDR3 is 14 residues. CDR3 DNA: TGCGCCAGCGCCCGGGACAGAGCCCAAGAGACCCAGTACTTC. It encodes CASARDRAQETQYF.

This clonotype appeared a few times. The junction does not match germline at one end; this may be a read error. The J gene is TRBJ1-2, the V gene TRBV5-1; 8 bases align to TRBD1. Germline loops: CDR1 SGHRS, CDR2 YFSETQ. The CDR3 runs to 14 residues. Here the CDR3 reads CASSSGQGRGGYTF. The CDR3 nucleotides are TGTGCCAGCAGCTCCGGACAGGGACGGGGTGGCTACACCTTC.

The V gene is TRBV5-1, the J gene TRBJ2-7; 7 positions agree with TRBD2. The CDR3 covers 14 residues. V lost 7 bases, J lost 3 bases, and 10 bases stayed unmatched. CDR1 SGHRS and CDR2 YFSETQ come from the germline V gene. In nucleotides, the CDR3 is TGCGCCAGCCGAGCTAGCGGAACCAGCTACGAGCAGTACTTC. Protein: CASRASGTSYEQYF.

CDR3 residues: CASSARLAAGTDTQYF. The DNA for the CDR3 is TGTGCCAGCAGTGCTAGACTAGCGGCCGGCACAGATACGCAGTATTTT. The genes are TRBV12-3 or TRBV12-4 and TRBJ2-3, with 9 bases identical to TRBD2. The CDR3 length is 16 residues. V gave up 5 bases and J gave up 1 base; unmatched junction bases: 7.

This clonotype was picked up a small number of times. The chain has TRBV9 and TRBJ2-3, with 12 bases lining up with TRBD2. The CDR3 loop spans 16 amino acids. Germline CDR1 is SGDLS and CDR2 is YYNGEE. V gave up 4 bases and J gave up 2 bases; unmatched junction bases: 5. In DNA form, the CDR3 reads TGTGCCAGCAGCCCAAGACTAGCGGGGGTCACAGATACGCAGTATTTT. Encoded protein: CASSPRLAGVTDTQYF.